One and the same sample provided the 14 T cell receptor beta chains below, sequenced in a study of OX40 agonist ivuxolimab in advanced cancers. The library relied on the immunoSEQ multiplex PCR assay. TCRdb re-hosts the immuneACCESS table, in-frame sequences only. Its copies lack some clones; in the studies checked, an unresolved V gene accounts for under half of them, and the cause for the rest is not known. Recorded for this sample are just under 75,000 clones; 75% to 95% of them occurred a single time. The ten largest clones add up to roughly 0.54% of the sample. The sample was CD4+ or CD8+ T cells sorted from blood, taken in a trial of the OX40 agonist ivuxolimab. These receptors all come from an adult with an advanced solid tumor such as melanoma, head and neck, liver or kidney cancer.

V is TRBV7-2 and J is TRBJ1-3; D is perhaps TRBD1 (5 bases). Germline values: CDR1 SGHTA, CDR2 FQGNSA. Trimming pared 5 bases from V and 0 bases from J, leaving 17 bases between. This CDR3 has 17 residues. The CDR3 region has the DNA TGTGCCAGCAGCCCGATTACAGGACCCTCCTCTGGAAACACCATATATTTT. Its translation: CASSPITGPSSGNTIYF.

The chain recombines TRBV6-4 with TRBJ2-1, with D hard to call. The CDR3 is 14 residues long. Germline V CDR1 and CDR2: MRHNA, SNTAGT. Trimming removed 3 bases at V and 4 bases at J, with 10 bases between. This CDR3 is CASSEVHPYNEQFF. The CDR3 coding sequence is TGTGCCAGCAGTGAAGTCCACCCTTACAATGAGCAGTTCTTC.

The chain is built from TRBV5-1 and TRBJ2-3; no definite D call. Per the germline V gene, CDR1 is SGHRS and CDR2 is YFSETQ. This CDR3 comprises 14 residues. Trimming stripped 5 bases from V and 1 base from J, with 11 bases between. The CDR3 DNA reads as TGCGCCAGCAGTGTGGGAAAGGGCACAGATACGCAGTATTTT. As protein: CASSVGKGTDTQYF.

This clone was seen a few times. The rearrangement uses TRBV30 and TRBJ1-5; D gene ambiguous. The CDR3 is 15 amino acids. V was shortened by 0 bases and J by 2 bases, with 11 bases between the two germline ends. Germline V gene data show CDR1 as GTSNPN and CDR2 as SVGIG (reference sequence). For the CDR3, the DNA is TGTGCCTGGAGTGTAGAGGGTTTGGGCAATCAGCCCCAGCATTTT. Amino acid sequence: CAWSVEGLGNQPQHF.

This clone was found once. V usage is TRBV5-4 and J usage is TRBJ2-3; 12 bases map to TRBD2. Per germline, CDR1 SGHNT and CDR2 YYREEE (reference sequence). J lost 5 bases, V lost 4 bases, and 5 bases had no gene match. This CDR3 has 15 residues. CDR3 sequence: CASSPTSGSVDTQYF. CDR3 coding DNA: TGTGCCAGCAGCCCGACTAGCGGGAGTGTAGATACGCAGTATTTT.

V is TRBV13 and J is TRBJ2-3, with D perhaps TRBD2 (5 bases). The V end was cut by 2 bases, the J end by 4 bases, with 13 bases between. Germline CDR1 PRHDT, CDR2 FYEKMQ (reference sequence). The CDR3 is 15 amino acids. This CDR3 is CASSLRSGEADTQYF. CDR3 DNA: TGTGCCAGCAGCTTAAGGAGCGGAGAGGCAGATACGCAGTATTTT. Variable domain in full (rest from reference TRBV13 and TRBJ2-3): AAGVIQSPRHLIKEKRETATLKCYPIPRHDTVYWYQQGPGQDPQFLISFYEKMQSDKGSIPDRFSAQQFSDYHSELNMSSLELGDSALYFCASSLRSGEADTQYFGPGTRLTVL.

This chain links TRBV6-5 with TRBJ2-2; D tentatively fits TRBD1 or TRBD2 (5 bases each). V was shortened by 5 bases and J by 1 base, with 11 bases between the two germline ends. This CDR3 spans 15 amino acids. Per the germline V gene, CDR1 is MNHEY and CDR2 is SVGAGI. CDR3 in amino acids: CASSKRGRNTGELFF. CDR3 coding DNA: TGTGCCAGCAGTAAGAGGGGCAGGAACACCGGGGAGCTGTTTTTT.

The chain links TRBV4-3 to TRBJ1-6; D not resolved. Germline V gene lookup returns CDR1 LGHNA and CDR2 YSLEER. The CDR3 has 15 residues. V lost 4 bases and J 5 bases, leaving 12 bases between the germline ends. This CDR3 reads CASSRATVDNSPLHF. The DNA for the CDR3 is TGCGCCAGCAGCCGGGCCACAGTTGATAATTCACCCCTCCACTTT.

V and J are TRBV4-1 and TRBJ2-1; D possibly corresponds to TRBD2 (5 bases). This CDR3 has 15 amino acids. The V end lost 4 bases, the J end lost 6 bases, and 16 bases lay between the germline ends. Germline lookup yields CDR1 MGHRA and CDR2 YSYEKL. The CDR3 coding sequence is TGCGCCAGCAGCCGGGAGTTTGGAACATTCAATGAGCAGTTCTTC. Translation: CASSREFGTFNEQFF.

The genes are TRBV30 and TRBJ1-5; D possibly corresponds to TRBD1 (5 bases). CDR1 is GTSNPN, CDR2 SVGIG, per germline (reference sequence). Trimming left V 3 bases short and J 4 bases short, with 13 bases between. The CDR3 extends over 14 amino acids. The CDR3 DNA sequence: TGTGCCTGGAGCCAGGGAGAGGTGAATCAGCCCCAGCATTTT. Protein product: CAWSQGEVNQPQHF.

This clone was seen once. The rearrangement links TRBV4-2 to TRBJ2-1; 10 bases map to TRBD2. The V gene's germline CDR1 is LGHNA and CDR2 YNFKEQ. Trimming took 1 base from V and 5 from J; bases not matched to a gene: 8. This CDR3 is built from 17 residues. CDR3 DNA: TGTGCCAGCAGCCAAGTCTTCGGGACTAGCGCCCACAATGAGCAGTTCTTC. This sequence encodes CASSQVFGTSAHNEQFF.

This clone showed up just once. The chain employs TRBV5-1 and TRBJ2-3; the D is unclear. V was pared by 1 base and J by 0 bases, with 9 bases between. Germline loops: CDR1 SGHRS, CDR2 YFSETQ. This CDR3 has 15 residues. CDR3 sequence (DNA): TGCGCCAGCAGCTTGACCTCAACTAGCACAGATACGCAGTATTTT. This gives the protein CASSLTSTSTDTQYF.

The J gene is TRBJ1-6, the V gene TRBV6-5, with D unresolved. V was pared by 6 bases and J by 5 bases, with 14 bases between. The germline V gene encodes CDR1 MNHEY and CDR2 SVGAGI. This CDR3 is built from 15 residues. CDR3 in amino acids: CASRDGVGDNSPLHF. The CDR3 nucleotides are TGTGCCAGCAGAGATGGGGTCGGTGATAATTCACCCCTCCACTTT.

The chain combines TRBV9 with TRBJ2-3, with D unresolved. The CDR3 runs 16 residues. Germline-derived CDR1 and CDR2 are SGDLS and YYNGEE. Trimming pared 3 bases from V and 1 base from J, leaving 15 bases between. The CDR3 loop reads CASSGNRARRTDTQYF. The CDR3, as DNA: TGTGCCAGCAGCGGAAACAGAGCTAGGCGCACAGATACGCAGTATTTT.